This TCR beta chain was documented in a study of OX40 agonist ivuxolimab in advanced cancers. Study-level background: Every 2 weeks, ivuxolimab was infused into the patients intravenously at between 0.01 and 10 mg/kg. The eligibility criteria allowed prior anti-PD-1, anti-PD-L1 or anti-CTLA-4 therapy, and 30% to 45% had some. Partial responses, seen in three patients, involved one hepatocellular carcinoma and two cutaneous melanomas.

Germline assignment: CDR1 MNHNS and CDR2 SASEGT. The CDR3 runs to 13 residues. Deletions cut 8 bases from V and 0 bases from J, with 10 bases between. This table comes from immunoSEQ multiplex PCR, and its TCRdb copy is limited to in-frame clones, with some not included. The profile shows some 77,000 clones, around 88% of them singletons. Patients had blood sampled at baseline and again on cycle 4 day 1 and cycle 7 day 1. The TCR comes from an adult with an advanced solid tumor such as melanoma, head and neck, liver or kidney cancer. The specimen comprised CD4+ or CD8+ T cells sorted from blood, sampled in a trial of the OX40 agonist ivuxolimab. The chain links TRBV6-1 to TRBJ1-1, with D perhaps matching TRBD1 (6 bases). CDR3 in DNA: TGTGCCAGCGGGGGGCGGATGAACACTGAAGCTTTCTTT. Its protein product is CASGGRMNTEAFF.